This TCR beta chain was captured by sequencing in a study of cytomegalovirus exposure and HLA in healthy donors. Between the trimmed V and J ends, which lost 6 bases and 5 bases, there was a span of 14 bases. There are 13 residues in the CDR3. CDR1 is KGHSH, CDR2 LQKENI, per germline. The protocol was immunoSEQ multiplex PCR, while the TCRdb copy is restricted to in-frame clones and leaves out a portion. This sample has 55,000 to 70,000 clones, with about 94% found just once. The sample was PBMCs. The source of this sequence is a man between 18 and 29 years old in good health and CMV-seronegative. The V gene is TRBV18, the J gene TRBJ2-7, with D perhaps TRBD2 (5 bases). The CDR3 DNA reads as TGTGCCAGCTCCCCGGTCGGGGATAACGAGCAGTACTTC. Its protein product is CASSPVGDNEQYF.